This T cell receptor (beta chain) was obtained from a study of blood T cell repertoires in COVID-19. For the study at large: Spain, Italy and the United States supplied samples that represented acute and convalescent COVID-19. PBMCs, B-cell-depleted T cells, or T cells were the source of the cDNA or gDNA that made up the material.

Per the original methods: Reference gene primer amplification gave estimated nucleated cell counts. Generated by immunoSEQ multiplex PCR, the TCRdb table keeps only in-frame clones and is missing some. V and J calls plus clone size are reproduced from that table; the DNA served to infer D and trimming. This sample has some 120,000 clones, with roughly 82% found just once. CDR1 SGHKS and CDR2 YYEKEE come from the germline V gene (reference sequence). The CDR3 sequence is 15 residues long. V lost 0 bases and J lost 2, with 11 bases in between. This sequence was found in a human donor in a cohort sampled during active COVID-19. Sequenced: peripheral blood. The chain links TRBV5-5 to TRBJ1-2; D is ambiguous. In DNA, the CDR3 is TGTGCCAGCAGCTTGGAGTTCCAGAAAAACTATGGCTACACCTTC. Amino acid sequence: CASSLEFQKNYGYTF.